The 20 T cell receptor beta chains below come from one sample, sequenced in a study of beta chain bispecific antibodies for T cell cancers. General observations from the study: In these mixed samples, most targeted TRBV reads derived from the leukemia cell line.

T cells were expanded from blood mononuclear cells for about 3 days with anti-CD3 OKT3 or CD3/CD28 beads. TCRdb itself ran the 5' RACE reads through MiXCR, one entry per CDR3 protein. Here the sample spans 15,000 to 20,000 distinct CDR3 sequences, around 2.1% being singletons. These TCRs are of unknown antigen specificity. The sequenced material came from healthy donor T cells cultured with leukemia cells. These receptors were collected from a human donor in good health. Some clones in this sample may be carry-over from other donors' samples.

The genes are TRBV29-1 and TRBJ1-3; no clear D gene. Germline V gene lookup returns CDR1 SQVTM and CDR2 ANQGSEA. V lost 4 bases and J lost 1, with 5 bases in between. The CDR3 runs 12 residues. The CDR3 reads CSVAASGNTIYF. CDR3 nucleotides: TGCAGCGTTGCGGCTTCTGGAAACACCATATATTTT. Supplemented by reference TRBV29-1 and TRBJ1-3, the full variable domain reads SAVISQKPSRDICQRGTSLTIQCQVDSQVTMMFWYRQQPGQSLTLIATANQGSEATYESGFVIDKFPISRPNLTFSTLTVSNMSPEDSSIYLCSVAASGNTIYFGEGSWLTVV.

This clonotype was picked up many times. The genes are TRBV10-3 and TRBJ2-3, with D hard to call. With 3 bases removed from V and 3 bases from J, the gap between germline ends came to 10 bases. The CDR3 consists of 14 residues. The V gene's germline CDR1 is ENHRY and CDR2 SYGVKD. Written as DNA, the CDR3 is TGTGCCATCAGTGATGTTGGTGAAACAGATACGCAGTATTTT. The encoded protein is CAISDVGETDTQYF.

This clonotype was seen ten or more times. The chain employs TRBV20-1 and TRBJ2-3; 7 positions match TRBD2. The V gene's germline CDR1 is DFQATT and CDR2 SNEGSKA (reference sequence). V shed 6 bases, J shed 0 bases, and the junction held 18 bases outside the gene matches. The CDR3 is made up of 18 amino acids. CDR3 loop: CSAPVGGGGTTSTDTQYF. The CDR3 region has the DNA TGCAGTGCCCCGGTTGGTGGCGGGGGAACCACTAGCACAGATACGCAGTATTTT.

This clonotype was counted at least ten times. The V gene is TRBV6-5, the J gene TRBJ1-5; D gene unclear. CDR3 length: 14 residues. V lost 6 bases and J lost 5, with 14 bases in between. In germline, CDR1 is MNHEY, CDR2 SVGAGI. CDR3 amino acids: CASSPKWVDQPQHF. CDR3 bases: TGTGCCAGCAGCCCCAAGTGGGTCGATCAGCCCCAGCATTTT.

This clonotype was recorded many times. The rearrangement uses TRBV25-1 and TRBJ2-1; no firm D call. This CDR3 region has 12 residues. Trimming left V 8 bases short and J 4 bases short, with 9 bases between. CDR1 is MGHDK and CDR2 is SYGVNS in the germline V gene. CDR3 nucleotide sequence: TGTGCCAGCGCTTACCTATACAATGAGCAGTTCTTC. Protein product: CASAYLYNEQFF.

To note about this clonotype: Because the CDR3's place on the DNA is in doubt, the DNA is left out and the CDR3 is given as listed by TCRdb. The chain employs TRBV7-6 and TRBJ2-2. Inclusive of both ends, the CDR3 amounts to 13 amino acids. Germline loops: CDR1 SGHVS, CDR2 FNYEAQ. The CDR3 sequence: CASSLGYTGSCFF.

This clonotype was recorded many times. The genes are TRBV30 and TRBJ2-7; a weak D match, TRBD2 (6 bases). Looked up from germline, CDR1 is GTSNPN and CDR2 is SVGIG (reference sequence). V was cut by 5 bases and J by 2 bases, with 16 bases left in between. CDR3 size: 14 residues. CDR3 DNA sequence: TGTGCCTGGTGCCGGGGGACGGATCCCTACGAGCAGTACTTC. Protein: CAWCRGTDPYEQYF.

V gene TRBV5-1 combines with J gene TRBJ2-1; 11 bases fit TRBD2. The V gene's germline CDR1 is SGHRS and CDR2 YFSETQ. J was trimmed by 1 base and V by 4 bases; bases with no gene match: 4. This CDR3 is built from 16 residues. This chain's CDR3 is CASSLTSGASYNEQFF. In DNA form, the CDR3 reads TGCGCCAGCAGCCTGACTAGCGGGGCATCCTACAATGAGCAGTTCTTC.

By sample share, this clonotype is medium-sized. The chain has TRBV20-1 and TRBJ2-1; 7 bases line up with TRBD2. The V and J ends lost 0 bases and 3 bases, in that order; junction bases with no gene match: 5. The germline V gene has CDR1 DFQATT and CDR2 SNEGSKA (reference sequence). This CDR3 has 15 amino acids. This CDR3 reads CSARDLSGDYNEQFF. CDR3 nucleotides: TGCAGTGCTAGAGATCTGAGCGGGGACTACAATGAGCAGTTCTTC.

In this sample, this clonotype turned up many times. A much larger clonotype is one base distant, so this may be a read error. DNA for the CDR3: TGCAGTGCTAGACTGTGGGATACCGGGGAGCTGTTTTTT. It codes for CSARLWDTGELFF. This rearrangement joins TRBV20-1 to TRBJ2-2; D unresolved. The germline CDR1 and CDR2 sequences are DFQATT and SNEGSKA (reference sequence). CDR3 length: 13 residues. Between the trimmed V and J ends, which lost 2 bases and 5 bases, there was a span of 9 bases.

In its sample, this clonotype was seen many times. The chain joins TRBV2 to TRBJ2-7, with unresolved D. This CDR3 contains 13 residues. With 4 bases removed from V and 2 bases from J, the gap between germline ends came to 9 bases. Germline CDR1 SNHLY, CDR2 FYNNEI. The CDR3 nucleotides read TGTGCCAGCAGTGGCGAGGATACCTACGAGCAGTACTTC. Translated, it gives CASSGEDTYEQYF.

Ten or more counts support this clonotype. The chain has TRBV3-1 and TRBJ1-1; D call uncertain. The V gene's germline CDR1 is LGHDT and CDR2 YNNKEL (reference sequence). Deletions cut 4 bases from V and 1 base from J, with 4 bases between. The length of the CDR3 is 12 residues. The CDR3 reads CASSLTNTEAFF. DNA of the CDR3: TGTGCCAGCAGCCTAACGAACACTGAAGCTTTCTTT.

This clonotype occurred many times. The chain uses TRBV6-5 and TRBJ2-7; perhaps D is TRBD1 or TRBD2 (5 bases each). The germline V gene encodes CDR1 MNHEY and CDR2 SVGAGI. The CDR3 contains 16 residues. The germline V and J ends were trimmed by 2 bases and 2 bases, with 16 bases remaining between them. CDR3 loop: CASSYDWGLGAYEQYF. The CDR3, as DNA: TGTGCCAGCAGTTACGATTGGGGCTTGGGAGCCTACGAGCAGTACTTC.

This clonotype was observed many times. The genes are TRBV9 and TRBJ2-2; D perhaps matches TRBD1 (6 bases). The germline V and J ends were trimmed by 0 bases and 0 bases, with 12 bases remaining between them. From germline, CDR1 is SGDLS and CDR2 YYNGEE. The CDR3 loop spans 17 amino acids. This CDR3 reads CASSVARTETNTGELFF. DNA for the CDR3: TGTGCCAGCAGCGTAGCCCGGACAGAGACGAACACCGGGGAGCTGTTTTTT.

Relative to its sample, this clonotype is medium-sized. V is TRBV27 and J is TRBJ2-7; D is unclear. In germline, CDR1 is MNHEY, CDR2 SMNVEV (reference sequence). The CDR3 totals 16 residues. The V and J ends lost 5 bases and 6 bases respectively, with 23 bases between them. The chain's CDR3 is CASSPTTRRLFGEQYF. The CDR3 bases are TGTGCCAGCAGTCCCACGACAAGACGCCTCTTTGGCGAGCAGTACTTC.

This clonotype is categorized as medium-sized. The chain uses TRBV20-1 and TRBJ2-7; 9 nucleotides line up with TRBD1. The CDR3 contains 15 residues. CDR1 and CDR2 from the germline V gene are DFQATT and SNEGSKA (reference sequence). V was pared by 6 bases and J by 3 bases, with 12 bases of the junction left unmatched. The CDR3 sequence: CSARLGDRDIYEQYF. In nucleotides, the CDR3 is TGCAGTGCCCGACTCGGGGACAGGGATATCTACGAGCAGTACTTC.

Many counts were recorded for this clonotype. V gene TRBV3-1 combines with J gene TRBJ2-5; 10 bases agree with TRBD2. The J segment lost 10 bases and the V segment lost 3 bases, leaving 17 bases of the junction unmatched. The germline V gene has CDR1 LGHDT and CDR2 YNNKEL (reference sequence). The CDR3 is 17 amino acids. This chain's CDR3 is CASSQESSGGPEGGQYF. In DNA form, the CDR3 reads TGTGCCAGCAGCCAGGAGTCTAGCGGGGGCCCGGAAGGTGGCCAGTACTTC.

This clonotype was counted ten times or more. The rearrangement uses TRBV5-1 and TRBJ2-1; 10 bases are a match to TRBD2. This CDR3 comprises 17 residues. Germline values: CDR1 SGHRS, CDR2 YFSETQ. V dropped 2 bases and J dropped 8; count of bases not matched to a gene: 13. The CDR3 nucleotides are TGCGCCAGCAGCTTTGGGCGAAGCGGGGGGGCCGGGGATGAGCAGTTCTTC. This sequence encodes CASSFGRSGGAGDEQFF.

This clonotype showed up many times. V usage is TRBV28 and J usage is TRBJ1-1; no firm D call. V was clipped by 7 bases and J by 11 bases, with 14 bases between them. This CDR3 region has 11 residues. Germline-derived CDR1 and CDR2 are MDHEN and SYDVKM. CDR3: CASTESFGAFF. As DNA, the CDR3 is TGTGCCAGCACTGAGTCCTTCGGGGCTTTCTTT.

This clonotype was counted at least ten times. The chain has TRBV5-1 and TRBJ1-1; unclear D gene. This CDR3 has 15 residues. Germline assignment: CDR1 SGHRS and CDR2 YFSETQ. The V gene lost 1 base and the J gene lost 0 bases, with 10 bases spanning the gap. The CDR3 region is CASSLYGDLNTEAFF. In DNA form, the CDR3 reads TGCGCCAGCAGCTTGTACGGGGATCTGAACACTGAAGCTTTCTTT.